Listed here are 3 T cell receptor beta chains from one sample, sequenced in a study of blood T cell repertoires in COVID-19. The data were produced by immunoSEQ multiplex PCR, yet TCRdb's version contains in-frame clones alone and is incomplete. The top ten hold roughly 6.2% of the sample, which has 200,000 to 250,000 clones, 84% seen once. Sequencing was carried out using PBMCs or T cells enriched from blood (not recorded which). These receptors were taken from a woman aged 40 to 55 who had recovered from COVID-19.

The J gene is TRBJ1-5, the V gene TRBV10-2; D is unresolved. Germline lookup yields CDR1 WSHSY and CDR2 SAAADI. Trimming took 0 bases from V and 6 from J, leaving 6 bases between them. CDR3 size: 13 residues. CDR3 sequence reads: CASSESRVQPQHF. In DNA form, the CDR3 reads TGCGCCAGCAGTGAGTCTCGGGTTCAGCCCCAGCATTTT.

The CDR3 sequence: CASSPRQAYYGYTF. The CDR3 coding sequence is TGTGCCAGCAGCCCACGACAGGCTTACTATGGCTACACCTTC. The chain combines TRBV9 with TRBJ1-2, with D possibly matching TRBD1 (6 bases). From germline, CDR1 is SGDLS and CDR2 YYNGEE. The CDR3 has 14 amino acids. V was trimmed by 4 bases and J by 3 bases, leaving 13 bases between them.

V gene TRBV20-1 combines with J gene TRBJ2-1; unclear D gene. The CDR3 extends over 13 amino acids. V lost 3 bases to trimming and J lost 7 bases, with 13 bases between them. Germline V gene sequence: CDR1 DFQATT, CDR2 SNEGSKA (reference sequence). The CDR3 is CSASPRQRNEQFF. The CDR3 DNA reads TGCAGTGCTAGTCCTCGCCAGAGGAATGAGCAGTTCTTC.